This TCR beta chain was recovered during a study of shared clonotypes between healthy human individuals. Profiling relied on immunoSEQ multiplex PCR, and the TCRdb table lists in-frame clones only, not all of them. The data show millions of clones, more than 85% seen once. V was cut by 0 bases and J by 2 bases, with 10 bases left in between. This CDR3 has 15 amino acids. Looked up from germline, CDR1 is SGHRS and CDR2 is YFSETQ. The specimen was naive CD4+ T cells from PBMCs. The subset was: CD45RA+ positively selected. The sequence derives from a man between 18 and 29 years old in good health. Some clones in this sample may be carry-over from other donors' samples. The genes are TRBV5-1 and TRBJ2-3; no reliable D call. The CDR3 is CASSLAPELTDTQYF. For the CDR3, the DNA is TGCGCCAGCAGCTTGGCACCGGAGCTCACAGATACGCAGTATTTT.